The 17 T cell receptor beta chains in this list originate from one sample, sequenced in a study of control samples from healthy donors and cancer patients. Only in-frame clones appear in the TCRdb table, and some are missing; sequencing was by immunoSEQ multiplex PCR. In the table there are about 220,000 clones, roughly 94% of which are singletons. The source material was blood. The receptors originated from a man aged 45-60 years in good health.

The V and J genes are TRBV25-1 and TRBJ1-2, with D possibly TRBD1 on 5 matching bases. The CDR3 contains 14 residues. Germline loops: CDR1 MGHDK, CDR2 SYGVNS. Trimming cost V 2 bases and J 4 bases, with 11 bases left between them. Here the CDR3 DNA reads TGTGCCAGCAGTGAAGATCCAGGGATCTATGGCTACACCTTC. Amino acid sequence: CASSEDPGIYGYTF.

V and J are TRBV5-4 and TRBJ2-7, with TRBD2 matching over 8 bases. CDR1 is SGHNT and CDR2 is YYREEE in the germline V gene (reference sequence). The ends lost 4 bases at V and 0 bases at J; junction bases unmatched: 6. The CDR3 consists of 15 residues. Here the CDR3 reads CASSLSGGVSYEQYF. CDR3 coding DNA: TGTGCCAGCAGCCTAAGCGGGGGAGTCTCCTACGAGCAGTACTTC.

This chain uses TRBV28 with TRBJ1-3, with D unresolved. The ends were cut back, 3 bases at V and 0 bases at J, with 12 bases in the middle. The CDR3 is 16 residues long. Germline CDR1 reads MDHEN; CDR2 reads SYDVKM. CDR3 DNA sequence: TGTGCCAGCAGTTTCATTGCGCACAGCTCTGGAAACACCATATATTTT. Translation: CASSFIAHSSGNTIYF.

The chain couples TRBV4-3 to TRBJ1-2; D remains ambiguous. The CDR3 extends over 13 amino acids. CDR1 is LGHNA, CDR2 YSLEER, per germline. V shed 0 bases and J shed 4 bases, with 6 bases lying between them. The CDR3 DNA is TGCGCCAGCAGCCAAGAGCCGGGCTATGGCTACACCTTC. This encodes CASSQEPGYGYTF.

The chain carries TRBV9 and TRBJ2-3; D is possibly TRBD2 (7 bases). V dropped 3 bases and J dropped 4 bases, with 15 bases sitting between them. The CDR3 spans 15 residues. The germline gives CDR1 SGDLS, CDR2 YYNGEE. The CDR3 coding sequence is TGTGCCAGCAGCGGAGGGGGAGGGCGCGCAGATACGCAGTATTTT. It yields the protein CASSGGGGRADTQYF.

This clone showed up just once. The V and J genes are TRBV6-1 and TRBJ1-5, with D hard to call. Trimming shortened V by 1 base and J by 5 bases, and 6 bases separated the two germline ends. This CDR3 has 13 residues. Germline CDR1 reads MNHNS; CDR2 reads SASEGT. The CDR3 reads CASSEGQDQPQHF. The CDR3 DNA sequence: TGTGCCAGCAGTGAAGGTCAGGATCAGCCCCAGCATTTT.

The rearrangement joins TRBV29-1 to TRBJ2-1; D not certain. CDR1 SQVTM and CDR2 ANQGSEA come from the germline V gene. The CDR3 has 12 residues. Trimming took off 7 bases at V and 0 bases at J, with 7 bases between the two ends. CDR3 residues: CSASDSYNEQFF. The CDR3 DNA reads TGCAGCGCCTCAGACTCCTACAATGAGCAGTTCTTC.

The V gene is TRBV5-1, the J gene TRBJ1-1; D gene ambiguous. Germline-derived CDR1 and CDR2 are SGHRS and YFSETQ. The CDR3 is 14 residues long. The V gene lost 0 bases and the J gene lost 1 base, with 7 bases spanning the gap. The CDR3 sequence is CASSLDPGNTEAFF. In nucleotides, the CDR3 is TGCGCCAGCAGCTTGGACCCCGGGAACACTGAAGCTTTCTTT. The full variable domain, rest sourced from reference TRBV5-1 and TRBJ1-1, is KAGVTQTPRYLIKTRGQQVTLSCSPISGHRSVSWYQQTPGQGLQFLFEYFSETQRNKGNFPGRFSGRQFSNSRSEMNVSTLELGDSALYLCASSLDPGNTEAFFGQGTRLTVV.

V gene TRBV5-4 combines with J gene TRBJ2-5, with D possibly TRBD1 on 5 matching bases. The CDR3 loop spans 16 amino acids. The V gene's germline CDR1 is SGHNT and CDR2 YYREEE (reference sequence). V was trimmed by 0 bases and J by 5 bases, leaving 17 bases between them. This chain's CDR3 is CASSLAGRTKEETQYF. As DNA, the CDR3 is TGTGCCAGCAGCTTGGCAGGGCGGACCAAGGAGGAGACCCAGTACTTC.

This clone was picked up one time. This chain uses TRBV15 with TRBJ1-1; 9 bases match TRBD1. Germline lookup yields CDR1 LNHNV and CDR2 YYDKDF (reference sequence). CDR3 length equals 14 residues. Trimming took 5 bases from V and 5 from J; bases not matched to a gene: 6. CDR3 coding DNA: TGTGCCACCAGCGCCAGGGACAGGGAAACTGAAGCTTTCTTT. Its translation is CATSARDRETEAFF.

The V call is TRBV7-2, the J call TRBJ2-7; D perhaps matches TRBD2 (6 bases). CDR3 size: 15 residues. Trimming removed 5 bases at V and 0 bases at J, with 14 bases between. Germline CDR1 is SGHTA and CDR2 is FQGNSA. CDR3 sequence: CASSQESDYSYEQYF. For the CDR3, the DNA is TGTGCCAGCAGCCAAGAATCGGACTACTCCTACGAGCAGTACTTC.

The chain links TRBV6-5 to TRBJ1-2, with 9 bases matching TRBD1. Trimming at V came to 0 bases and at J to 7 bases, leaving 6 bases not matched to a gene. Looked up from germline, CDR1 is MNHEY and CDR2 is SVGAGI. CDR3 length equals 15 residues. The CDR3 region has the DNA TGTGCCAGCAGTTACTCTCTAACAGGGGGCGCTGGCTACACCTTC. Amino acids: CASSYSLTGGAGYTF.

The chain carries TRBV5-5 and TRBJ2-3; D assignment may be TRBD1 or TRBD2 (5 bases each). This CDR3 contains 18 residues. Trimming stripped 2 bases from V and 6 bases from J, with 25 bases between. CDR1 is SGHKS, CDR2 YYEKEE, per germline (reference sequence). CDR3 DNA: TGTGCCAGCAGCTTATTCCCCGGGGACCCCCCGGTCGTGGATACGCAGTATTTT. Translating gives CASSLFPGDPPVVDTQYF.

The genes are TRBV3-1 (or the pseudogene TRBV3-2) and TRBJ2-7, with TRBD2 matching over 10 bases. CDR3 length: 18 residues. With 1 base clipped from V and 4 bases from J, the junction kept 13 bases outside the gene matches. Germline-derived CDR1 and CDR2 are LGHDT and YNNKEL (reference sequence). The CDR3 loop reads CASSQAYLAGDSTYEQYF. Written as DNA, the CDR3 is TGTGCCAGCAGCCAAGCATATCTAGCGGGGGATAGTACTTACGAGCAGTACTTC.

The table lists this clone with a few counts. The chain uses TRBV6-5 and TRBJ2-7; maybe TRBD1 (6 bases). V was trimmed by 5 bases and J by 5 bases, leaving 10 bases between them. This CDR3 has 12 amino acids. Looked up from germline, CDR1 is MNHEY and CDR2 is SVGAGI. The CDR3 DNA sequence: TGTGCCAGCAGTCTACAGGGTAACGAGCAGTACGTC. It codes for CASSLQGNEQYV.

This chain uses TRBV5-1 with TRBJ1-3; a possible D gene is TRBD1 (6 bases). The CDR3 covers 15 residues. Germline lookup yields CDR1 SGHRS and CDR2 YFSETQ. V was shortened by 1 base and J by 4 bases, with 12 bases between the two germline ends. CDR3 bases: TGCGCCAGCAGCTTGAACGGGGGCTTGGGAAACACCATATATTTT. Amino acids: CASSLNGGLGNTIYF.

The J gene is TRBJ1-2, the V gene TRBV10-2; D is ambiguous. Trimming cost V 9 bases and J 2 bases, with 7 bases left between them. Germline V gene data show CDR1 as WSHSY and CDR2 as SAAADI. The CDR3 loop spans 11 amino acids. CDR3: CARTDNYGYTF. The DNA for the CDR3 is TGCGCCAGAACCGACAACTATGGCTACACCTTC.